The present entry profiles one TCR beta chain with its context. The clone's antigen remains unknown. No clone much larger than this one lies a single base away; base qualities are absent. The collaborating institutions used their own protocols to collect whole blood in K2EDTA tubes. For TCRbeta analysis, collaborators shipped samples as frozen whole blood, isolated PBMCs, or DNA extracted from either of those sample types. This entry comes from a study of blood T cell repertoires in COVID-19 (dated by TCRdb to 2018 to 2021). Turning to the overall study: Samples covering the acute and convalescent phases of COVID-19 were provided by collaborators in the United States, Italy and Spain. The material from the prospective study consisted of cDNA or gDNA derived from T cells, B-cell-depleted T cells, or PBMCs. The dataset comprised deeply sampled blood TCRbeta repertoires from subjects exposed to, actively infected with, or recovered from COVID-19. The repertoires were released in a freely available public database meant as a resource for research on the immune response to SARS-CoV-2. Samples came from the ongoing ImmuneRACE study (first 160 participants) plus 1,254 subjects from 6 global collaborators. Sample metadata almost always included a de-identified subject ID, COVID-19 status, age in years and sex. Where available, HLA class I and class II types were taken from metadata supplied by the sample provider and were not determined by assay-based typing. Overall study outcomes, separate from this receptor: The amount of clinical and demographic metadata varied by source and participant and was provided uncurated.

The germline V gene (reference sequence) sets CDR1 to PRHDT and CDR2 to FYEKMQ. The germline V and J ends show losses of 4 bases and 3 bases respectively, and no gene match explains 10 bases of the junction. CDR3 length: 16 amino acids, cysteine to phenylalanine. Solely the CDR3 DNA is kept, with 48 bases framed from the first base. TCRbeta CDR3 regions were amplified from genomic DNA by means of the immunoSEQ Assay, a bias-controlled multiplex PCR. On the study's bioinformatics: Within the assay, amplification of reference gene primers was used to estimate how many nucleated cells each sample contained. To quantify the absolute abundance of each unique TCRbeta CDR3 rearrangement, sequence reads were collapsed and filtered. For each sample, productive Simpson clonality was calculated by taking the square root of Simpson's diversity index across productive rearrangements. TCRdb took this table from immuneACCESS and kept in-frame rearrangements with V and J called. Such tables lack part of the clones; where checked against another copy, unresolved V genes explain under half of the gap, and the rest is unexplained. That table gives V, J and clone size, and the DNA gave D and trimming. The sample table records 250,000 or so clones; just under 85% of these occur just once. Around 6.5% of the sample rests with the top ten.

The sample taken for sequencing was peripheral blood. Recombination connected TRBV13 to TRBJ2-7; 9 middle bases align to TRBD1. This clonotype was obtained from a woman aged 60-70 years with active or convalescent COVID-19. Here is the DNA: TGTGCCAGCAGCTCACGGGCGGGGACAGGGATCTACGAGCAGTACTTC. This yields the protein CASSSRAGTGIYEQYF. When the CDR3 is completed using the reference TRBV13 and TRBJ2-7 genes on either side, the full variable domain is AAGVIQSPRHLIKEKRETATLKCYPIPRHDTVYWYQQGPGQDPQFLISFYEKMQSDKGSIPDRFSAQQFSDYHSELNMSSLELGDSALYFCASSSRAGTGIYEQYFGPGTRLTVT.